The TCR beta chain under discussion was sequenced for a study of spatial heterogeneity in lung cancer. Points from the study as a whole: The number of expanded tumor alpha and beta chains correlated with mutation number.

Time point: sample taken at primary tumor resection. Single TCR cDNA molecules each had their own unique molecular identifier. TCRdb used MiXCR to reprocess the 5' RACE reads, holding one entry per CDR3 protein. This sample has 15,000 to 20,000 distinct CDR3 sequences; roughly 7% occur once, and the top ten carry 20% to 25%. The table lists this clonotype with a few counts. What it binds is unknown. The trim removed 7 bases at V and 0 bases at J, leaving 10 bases unmatched. Per germline, CDR1 LGHDT and CDR2 YNNKEL (reference sequence). This CDR3 is 16 amino acids long. The chain employs TRBV3-1 and TRBJ1-1; TRBD1 matches 8 bases. The specimen comprised lung tumor tissue, sampled at surgery. This sequence originates from a female donor with early-stage non-small cell lung cancer. The CDR3 region has the DNA TGTGCCAGCACCGCCCGGACAGGGCCGATGAACACTGAAGCTTTCTTT. Amino acids: CASTARTGPMNTEAFF.